A selection of T cell receptor beta chains follows, all from one sample in a study of cytomegalovirus exposure and HLA in healthy donors. Profiling relied on immunoSEQ multiplex PCR, and the TCRdb table lists in-frame clones only, not all of them. Here the sample spans about 80,000 clones, less than 80% being singletons. The sequencing input was PBMCs. These receptors came from a woman aged 50 to 65 in good health and CMV-seropositive. CDR3s include the opening cysteine and the closing phenylalanine or tryptophan. Each record gives: J gene, D gene, clone size, V gene, CDR3 protein, CDR3 DNA. A D gene is named only where the DNA matches it firmly. Size is stated for part of the rows, as once, few or many counts, or as a class when the clone is expanded.

TRBJ2-7 NA NA TRBV1 CTSSQVKTSGGSSYEQYF TGCACCAGCAGCCAAGTAAAAACTAGCGGGGGGAGCTCCTACGAGCAGTACTTC
TRBJ2-5 NA NA TRBV18 CASSPLERETQYF TGTGCCAGCTCACCACTGGAGCGGGAGACCCAGTACTTC
TRBJ1-5 NA few TRBV25-1 CASSEPDRQFSNQPQHF TGTGCCAGCAGTGAACCCGATCGTCAGTTTAGCAATCAGCCCCAGCATTTT
TRBJ2-2 NA NA TRBV5-1 CASSLDSSLGGGELFF TGCGCCAGCAGCTTGGACAGCTCCCTTGGAGGCGGGGAGCTGTTTTTT
TRBJ1-2 TRBD1 NA TRBV18 CASSPLEQGSYGYTF TGTGCCAGCTCACCACTAGAACAGGGGTCCTATGGCTACACCTTC
TRBJ1-2 TRBD1 NA TRBV18 CASSSQGADGYTF TGTGCCAGCTCCTCACAGGGGGCAGATGGCTACACCTTC
TRBJ2-1 NA few TRBV7-9 CADGGFTYEQFF TGTGCAGACGGGGGTTTCACTTATGAGCAGTTCTTC
TRBJ2-3 TRBD2 NA TRBV5-1 CASSTGLEGDTQYF TGCGCCAGCAGCACGGGACTAGAGGGAGATACGCAGTATTTT
TRBJ2-5 NA NA TRBV9 CASSVGWRQETQYF TGTGCCAGCAGCGTAGGTTGGAGGCAAGAGACCCAGTACTTC
TRBJ2-3 TRBD2 few TRBV11-2 CALLAGGVADTQYF TGTGCCTTACTAGCGGGGGGTGTCGCAGATACGCAGTATTTT